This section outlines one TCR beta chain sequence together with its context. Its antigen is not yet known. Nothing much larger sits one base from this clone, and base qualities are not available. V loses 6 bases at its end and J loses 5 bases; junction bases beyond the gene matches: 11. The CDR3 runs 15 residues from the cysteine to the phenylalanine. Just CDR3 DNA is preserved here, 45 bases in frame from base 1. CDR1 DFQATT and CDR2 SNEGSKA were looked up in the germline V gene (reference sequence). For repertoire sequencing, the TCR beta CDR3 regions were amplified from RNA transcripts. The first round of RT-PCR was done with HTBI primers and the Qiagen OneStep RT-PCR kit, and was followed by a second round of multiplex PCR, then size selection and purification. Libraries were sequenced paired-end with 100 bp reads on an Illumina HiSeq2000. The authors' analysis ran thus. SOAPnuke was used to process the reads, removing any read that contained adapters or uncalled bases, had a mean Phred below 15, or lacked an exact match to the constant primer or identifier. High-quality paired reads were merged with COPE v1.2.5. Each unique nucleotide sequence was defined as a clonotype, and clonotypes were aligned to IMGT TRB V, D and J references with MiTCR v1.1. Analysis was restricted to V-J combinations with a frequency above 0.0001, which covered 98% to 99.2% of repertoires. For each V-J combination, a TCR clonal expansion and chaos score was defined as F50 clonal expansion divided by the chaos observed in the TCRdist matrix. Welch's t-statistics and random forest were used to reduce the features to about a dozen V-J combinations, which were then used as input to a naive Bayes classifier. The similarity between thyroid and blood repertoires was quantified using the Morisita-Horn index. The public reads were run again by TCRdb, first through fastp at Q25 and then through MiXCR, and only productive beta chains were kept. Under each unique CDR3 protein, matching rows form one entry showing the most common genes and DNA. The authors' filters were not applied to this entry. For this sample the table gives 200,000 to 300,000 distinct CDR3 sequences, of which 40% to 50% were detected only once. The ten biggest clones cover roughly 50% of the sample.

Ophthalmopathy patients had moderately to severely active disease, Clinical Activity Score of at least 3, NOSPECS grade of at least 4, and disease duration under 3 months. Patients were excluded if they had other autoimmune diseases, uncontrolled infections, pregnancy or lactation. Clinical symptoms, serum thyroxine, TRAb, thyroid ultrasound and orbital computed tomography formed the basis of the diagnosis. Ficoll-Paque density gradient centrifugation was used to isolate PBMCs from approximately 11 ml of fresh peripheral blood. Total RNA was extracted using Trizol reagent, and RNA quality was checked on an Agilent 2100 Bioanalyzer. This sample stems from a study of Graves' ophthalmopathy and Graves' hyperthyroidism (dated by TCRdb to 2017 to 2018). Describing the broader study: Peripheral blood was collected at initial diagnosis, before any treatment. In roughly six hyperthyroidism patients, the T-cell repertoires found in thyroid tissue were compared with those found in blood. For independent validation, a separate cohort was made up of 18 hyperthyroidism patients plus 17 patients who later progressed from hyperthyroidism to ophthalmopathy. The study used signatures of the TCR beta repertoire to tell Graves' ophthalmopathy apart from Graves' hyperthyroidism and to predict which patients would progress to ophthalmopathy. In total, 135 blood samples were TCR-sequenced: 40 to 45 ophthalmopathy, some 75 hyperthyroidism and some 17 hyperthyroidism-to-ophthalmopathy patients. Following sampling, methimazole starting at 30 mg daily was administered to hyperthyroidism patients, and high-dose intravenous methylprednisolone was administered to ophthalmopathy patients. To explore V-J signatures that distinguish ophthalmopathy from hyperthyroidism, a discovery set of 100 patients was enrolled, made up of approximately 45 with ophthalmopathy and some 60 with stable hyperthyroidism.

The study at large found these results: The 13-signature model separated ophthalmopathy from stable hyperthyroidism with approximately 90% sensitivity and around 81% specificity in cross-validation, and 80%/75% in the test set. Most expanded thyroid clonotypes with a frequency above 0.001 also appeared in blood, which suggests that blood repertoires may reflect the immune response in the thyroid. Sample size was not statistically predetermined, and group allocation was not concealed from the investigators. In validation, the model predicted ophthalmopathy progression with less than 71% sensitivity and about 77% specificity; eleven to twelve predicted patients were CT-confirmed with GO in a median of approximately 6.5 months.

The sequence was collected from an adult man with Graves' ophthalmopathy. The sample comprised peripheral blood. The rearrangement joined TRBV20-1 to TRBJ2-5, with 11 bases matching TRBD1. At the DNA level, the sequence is TGCAGTGCCTACAGAGGGACAGGGGGGACGGAGACCCAGTACTTC. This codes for CSAYRGTGGTETQYF.